This entry lists 7 T cell receptor beta chains sequenced from one sample in a study of beta chain features in type 1 diabetes. The study, taken as a whole, reports: There was a moderate but significant shortening of TCRB CDR3s in all four CD4+ subsets of Type 1 diabetes patients.

Every bit of the isolated RNA underwent reverse transcription, so sequencing read expressed TCRB transcripts. TCRdb keeps only in-frame clones here, not all; method: immunoSEQ multiplex PCR. The sample includes 250,000 to 300,000 clones, 24% of them seen just once. These receptors are not linked to any known antigen. The material sequenced was naive CD4+ T cells from blood. These TCRs come from a woman in her 30s with type 1 diabetes.

This clone has just a few counts. V gene TRBV28 combines with J gene TRBJ2-2; 11 bases line up with TRBD2. This CDR3 contains 14 residues. Germline V gives CDR1 MDHEN, CDR2 SYDVKM. Trimming took 7 bases from V and 5 from J; bases not matched to a gene: 3. The CDR3 is CASTSSGRTGELFF. The CDR3 bases are TGTGCCAGCACGTCTAGCGGGAGGACCGGGGAGCTGTTTTTT.

The rearrangement joins TRBV9 to TRBJ1-2; 7 nucleotides align to TRBD1. V gave up 5 bases and J gave up 2 bases; unmatched junction bases: 3. The CDR3 has 13 residues. Germline V gives CDR1 SGDLS, CDR2 YYNGEE. In DNA, the CDR3 is TGTGCCAGCAGTAAGACAGGGAACTATGGCTACACCTTC. Translating gives CASSKTGNYGYTF.

This clone was observed a handful of times. This rearrangement joins TRBV19 to TRBJ1-1, with 8 bases matching TRBD1. Trimming took 7 bases from V and 6 from J; bases not matched to a gene: 10. Germline V gives CDR1 LNHDA, CDR2 SQIVND (reference sequence). The CDR3 sequence is 14 residues long. This CDR3 reads CASNNRGTGAEAFF. The DNA of the CDR3 is TGTGCCAGTAATAATCGGGGGACAGGCGCTGAAGCTTTCTTT.

The chain uses TRBV29-1 and TRBJ2-3, with 9 bases matching TRBD2. The CDR3 length is 13 residues. Germline V gene data show CDR1 as SQVTM and CDR2 as ANQGSEA. After removal of 6 bases from V and 6 bases from J, the junction contained 7 bases not matched to a gene. The DNA of the CDR3 is TGCAGCGTGAAATGGACTAGCGCGGATACGCAGTATTTT. Protein product: CSVKWTSADTQYF.

The chain combines TRBV30 with TRBJ1-3; D is uncertain. The CDR3 is made up of 15 amino acids. The germline V and J ends were trimmed by 1 base and 0 bases, with 10 bases remaining between them. Looked up from germline, CDR1 is GTSNPN and CDR2 is SVGIG (reference sequence). CDR3 coding DNA: TGTGCCTGGAGTGGATTTAGCACCTCTGGAAACACCATATATTTT. Protein: CAWSGFSTSGNTIYF.

This clone has more than one count but fewer than ten. The chain links TRBV18 to TRBJ1-2; weak D call: TRBD1 (5 bases). V dropped 6 bases and J dropped 8 bases, with 22 bases sitting between them. Germline CDR1 and CDR2: KGHSH and LQKENI. The CDR3 has 15 amino acids. CDR3 bases: TGTGCCAGCTCCCCAGACGTCGGGCAGGGAGGAGGCTACACCTTC. Translation: CASSPDVGQGGGYTF. The variable domain in full, with the rest retrieved from reference TRBV18 and TRBJ1-2, is NAGVMQNPRHLVRRRGQEARLRCSPMKGHSHVYWYRQLPEEGLKFMVYLQKENIIDESGMPKERFSAEFPKEGPSILRIQQVVRGDSAAYFCASSPDVGQGGGYTFGSGTRLTVV.

This clone has only a few counts. The J gene is TRBJ2-7, the V gene TRBV25-1; D might be TRBD1 (7 bases). The CDR3 covers 14 residues. Trimming took 5 bases from V and 3 from J, leaving 14 bases between them. The germline gives CDR1 MGHDK, CDR2 SYGVNS. CDR3 loop: CASSLPGGRYEQYF. The CDR3 nucleotides read TGTGCCAGCAGTCTTCCAGGGGGGCGCTACGAGCAGTACTTC.